One sample yielded the 24 T cell receptor beta chains listed below, sequenced in a study of OX40 agonist ivuxolimab in advanced cancers. Using immunoSEQ multiplex PCR, the repertoire was profiled, and TCRdb retains in-frame clones only, with some absent. The sample has under 95,000 clones, approximately 89% seen once; the top ten hold over 0.15%. Material: CD4+ or CD8+ T cells sorted from blood, obtained in a trial of the OX40 agonist ivuxolimab. These receptors were obtained from an adult with an advanced solid tumor such as melanoma, head and neck, liver or kidney cancer.

The V call is TRBV19, the J call TRBJ2-1, with 10 nucleotides matching TRBD2. Germline trimming cut 5 bases from V and 7 bases from J; bases unmatched to any gene: 8. Germline V lookup: CDR1 LNHDA, CDR2 SQIVND (reference sequence). The CDR3 has 15 residues. In DNA, the CDR3 is TGTGCCAGTAGTCAGCACCCTAGCGGGAGAAATGAGCAGTTCTTC. This gives the protein CASSQHPSGRNEQFF. Together with reference TRBV19 and TRBJ2-1, the CDR3 gives the full variable domain: DGGITQSPKYLFRKEGQNVTLSCEQNLNHDAMYWYRQDPGQGLRLIYYSQIVNDFQKGDIAEGYSVSREKKESFPLTVTSAQKNPTAFYLCASSQHPSGRNEQFFGPGTRLTVL.

The rearrangement joins TRBV19 to TRBJ1-1; perhaps TRBD1 as D (6 bases). CDR3 length: 15 amino acids. Trimming pared 7 bases from V and 4 bases from J, leaving 19 bases between. In germline, CDR1 is LNHDA, CDR2 SQIVND (reference sequence). The CDR3 DNA sequence: TGTGCCAGTACGCAACAGGGAACGCGGGGCACTGAAGCTTTCTTT. Its translation is CASTQQGTRGTEAFF.

V gene TRBV5-4 combines with J gene TRBJ2-7; 7 bases fit TRBD1. From germline, CDR1 is SGHNT and CDR2 YYREEE (reference sequence). This CDR3 has 13 amino acids. V shed 4 bases, J shed 5 bases, and the junction held 6 bases outside the gene matches. CDR3 DNA: TGTGCCAGCAGCACGGGACAGTCAAACGAGCAGTACTTC. Residues: CASSTGQSNEQYF.

The CDR3 is CASSLVQGPYSNQPQHF. The CDR3 nucleotides are TGTGCCAGCAGCTTAGTACAGGGGCCTTATAGCAATCAGCCCCAGCATTTT. The V call is TRBV7-9, the J call TRBJ1-5, with TRBD1 matching over 7 bases. Trimming removed 1 base from V and 0 bases from J; junction bases left unmatched: 6. The CDR3 runs 17 residues. Germline V CDR1 and CDR2: SEHNR, FQNEAQ (reference sequence). Looking up the rest from reference TRBV7-9 and TRBJ1-5 gives the full variable domain: DTGVSQNPRHKITKRGQNVTFRCDPISEHNRLYWYRQTLGQGPEFLTYFQNEAQLEKSRLLSDRFSAERPKGSFSTLEIQRTEQGDSAMYLCASSLVQGPYSNQPQHFGDGTRLSIL.

The rearrangement links TRBV7-3 to TRBJ2-1; 9 positions match TRBD2. V was pared by 4 bases and J by 7 bases, with 8 bases of the junction left unmatched. Germline values: CDR1 SGHTA, CDR2 FQGTGA. CDR3 length equals 15 residues. The CDR3 is CASSSIAGVGNEQFF. DNA of the CDR3: TGTGCCAGCAGCTCAATAGCGGGAGTAGGGAATGAGCAGTTCTTC.

The V call is TRBV30, the J call TRBJ1-2; D not certain. Germline CDR1 and CDR2: GTSNPN and SVGIG (reference sequence). The CDR3 totals 14 residues. The V and J ends lost 4 bases and 6 bases respectively, with 18 bases between them. The DNA of the CDR3 is TGTGCCTGGAACGCTTACAGAGGTCTTGATGGCTACACCTTC. Encoded protein: CAWNAYRGLDGYTF.

The chain uses TRBV30 and TRBJ2-7; D unclear. This CDR3 has 11 amino acids. V lost 4 bases, J lost 2 bases, and 6 bases lay in between. Per the germline V gene, CDR1 is GTSNPN and CDR2 is SVGIG (reference sequence). The CDR3 reads CAWKRTYEQYF. CDR3 DNA sequence: TGTGCCTGGAAGAGGACCTACGAGCAGTACTTC. The full variable domain, with the rest looked up from reference TRBV30 and TRBJ2-7, is SQTIHQWPATLVQPVGSPLSLECTVEGTSNPNLYWYRQAAGRGLQLLFYSVGIGQISSEVPQNLSASRPQDRQFILSSKKLLLSDSGFYLCAWKRTYEQYFGPGTRLTVT.

J is TRBJ2-2 and V is TRBV30, with D uncertain. Germline CDR1 GTSNPN, CDR2 SVGIG (reference sequence). Trimming left V 0 bases short and J 5 bases short, with 4 bases between. This CDR3 spans 12 amino acids. Written as DNA, the CDR3 is TGTGCCTGGAGTGTAAATACCGGGGAGCTGTTTTTT. This encodes CAWSVNTGELFF.

As concerns this clone: An end of the junction does not agree with germline; a read error may underlie this. The gene calls are TRBV7-9 and TRBJ2-1; 12 bases are a match to TRBD2. Germline lookup yields CDR1 SEHNR and CDR2 FQNEAQ (reference sequence). The CDR3 extends over 18 amino acids. This CDR3 reads CASSPPTPGTYGTSGWVF. The CDR3 DNA reads as TGTGCCAGCAGCCCGCCGACCCCCGGGACATACGGGACTAGCGGGTGGGTCTTC.

V gene TRBV5-6 combines with J gene TRBJ2-6; a weak D match, TRBD1 (6 bases). V lost 4 bases and J 0 bases, leaving 17 bases between the germline ends. This CDR3 is built from 18 residues. The germline gives CDR1 SGHDT, CDR2 YYEEEE. The CDR3 here is CASSRAWGLGSGANVLTF. The DNA for the CDR3 is TGTGCCAGCAGCCGGGCATGGGGGCTCGGCTCTGGGGCCAACGTCCTGACTTTC. Full variable domain (rest looked up from reference TRBV5-6 and TRBJ2-6): DAGVTQSPTHLIKTRGQQVTLRCSPKSGHDTVSWYQQALGQGPQFIFQYYEEEERQRGNFPDRFSGHQFPNYSSELNVNALLLGDSALYLCASSRAWGLGSGANVLTFGAGSRLTVL.

A few counts support this clone. The gene calls are TRBV9 and TRBJ1-2; D remains ambiguous. The V gene lost 4 bases and the J gene lost 8 bases, with 12 bases spanning the gap. The CDR3 covers 12 residues. Germline CDR1 SGDLS, CDR2 YYNGEE. Written as DNA, the CDR3 is TGTGCCAGCAGCACCGTAGGGTGGGGCTACACCTTC. This codes for CASSTVGWGYTF.

The V call is TRBV5-1, the J call TRBJ2-7; D is possibly TRBD1 (6 bases). Per germline, CDR1 SGHRS and CDR2 YFSETQ. The length of the CDR3 is 13 residues. The germline V and J ends were trimmed by 5 bases and 6 bases, with 15 bases remaining between them. CDR3 loop: CASRAGTLPEQYF. DNA of the CDR3: TGCGCCAGCAGGGCCGGGACACTGCCCGAGCAGTACTTC.

V and J are TRBV19 and TRBJ1-5; no clear D. Trimming removed 9 bases from V and 1 base from J, with 13 bases in between. The CDR3 totals 14 residues. Germline CDR1 and CDR2: LNHDA and SQIVND (reference sequence). CDR3 bases: TGTGCCAGCAGACTCCGGCAGAGCAATCAGCCCCAGCATTTT. Amino acid sequence: CASRLRQSNQPQHF.

The chain joins TRBV21-1 to TRBJ2-3; TRBD2, the table's D call, lacks a check against the DNA. TRBV21-1 is a known pseudogene. The CDR3 totals 15 residues. The CDR3 here is CASSPSRGGTDTQYF. In nucleotides, the CDR3 is TGTGCCAGCAGCCCCTCCCGCGGGGGGACAGATACGCAGTATTTT.

The chain has TRBV27 and TRBJ2-5; 8 bases agree with TRBD1. There are 15 residues in the CDR3. Looked up from germline, CDR1 is MNHEY and CDR2 is SMNVEV (reference sequence). The trim removed 6 bases at V and 4 bases at J, leaving 10 bases unmatched. CDR3 coding DNA: TGTGCCAGCAGGCCCGACAGGGGAGTAGGAGAGACCCAGTACTTC. Its protein product is CASRPDRGVGETQYF.

Only one count was recorded for this clone. The chain couples TRBV7-9 to TRBJ2-5; 12 bases agree with TRBD2. With V trimmed by 2 bases and J by 5 bases, 12 bases remained unmatched. Germline loops: CDR1 SEHNR, CDR2 FQNEAQ (reference sequence). CDR3 length equals 18 residues. The CDR3 sequence is CASSLSSSGLAGGETQYF. CDR3 bases: TGTGCCAGCAGCTTATCCTCTTCTGGGCTAGCGGGAGGGGAGACCCAGTACTTC. Full variable domain (remainder filled in from reference TRBV7-9 and TRBJ2-5): DTGVSQNPRHKITKRGQNVTFRCDPISEHNRLYWYRQTLGQGPEFLTYFQNEAQLEKSRLLSDRFSAERPKGSFSTLEIQRTEQGDSAMYLCASSLSSSGLAGGETQYFGPGTRLLVL.

The J gene is TRBJ2-3, the V gene TRBV5-1; no clear D gene. The V gene's germline CDR1 is SGHRS and CDR2 YFSETQ. V shed 5 bases and J shed 2 bases, with 9 bases lying between them. This CDR3 region has 13 residues. This chain's CDR3 is CASSRQLTDTQYF. The CDR3 DNA is TGCGCCAGCAGTCGGCAGCTCACAGATACGCAGTATTTT. The full variable domain, in which reference TRBV5-1 and TRBJ2-3 provide the parts outside the CDR3, is KAGVTQTPRYLIKTRGQQVTLSCSPISGHRSVSWYQQTPGQGLQFLFEYFSETQRNKGNFPGRFSGRQFSNSRSEMNVSTLELGDSALYLCASSRQLTDTQYFGPGTRLTVL.

The J gene is TRBJ2-1, the V gene TRBV6-1, with TRBD1 matching over 10 bases. The V and J ends lost 5 bases and 8 bases, in that order; junction bases with no gene match: 9. Germline V CDR1 and CDR2: MNHNS, SASEGT. This CDR3 region has 15 residues. The CDR3 reads CASSWTGTGEDEQFF. Here the CDR3 DNA reads TGTGCCAGCAGTTGGACGGGGACAGGGGAGGATGAGCAGTTCTTC.

This chain uses TRBV27 with TRBJ2-5; 8 positions agree with TRBD1. Germline V gives CDR1 MNHEY, CDR2 SMNVEV (reference sequence). The CDR3 totals 13 residues. The V segment lost 6 bases and the J segment 3 bases; nucleotides outside the gene matches: 3. CDR3 DNA sequence: TGTGCCAGCAGCAGGACAGGGAAAGAGACCCAGTACTTC. It translates to CASSRTGKETQYF.

This clone was observed a single time. The rearrangement joins TRBV30 to TRBJ2-7; D is unresolved. The V end was cut by 0 bases, the J end by 5 bases, with 8 bases between. This CDR3 has 12 residues. Looked up from germline, CDR1 is GTSNPN and CDR2 is SVGIG (reference sequence). CDR3 sequence (DNA): TGTGCCTGGAGTGTTTCGCGACACGAGCAGTACTTC. Residues: CAWSVSRHEQYF.

This chain joins TRBV5-1 and TRBJ1-3, with no clear D. Trimming shortened V by 1 base and J by 4 bases, and 12 bases separated the two germline ends. CDR3 length: 15 residues. Germline V gives CDR1 SGHRS, CDR2 YFSETQ. The CDR3 sequence: CASSLSGIAGNTIYF. Here the CDR3 DNA reads TGCGCCAGCAGCTTGTCCGGGATTGCCGGAAACACCATATATTTT. The whole variable domain, filled in from reference TRBV5-1 and TRBJ1-3, reads KAGVTQTPRYLIKTRGQQVTLSCSPISGHRSVSWYQQTPGQGLQFLFEYFSETQRNKGNFPGRFSGRQFSNSRSEMNVSTLELGDSALYLCASSLSGIAGNTIYFGEGSWLTVV.

This chain connects TRBV29-1 to TRBJ2-5; D could derive from TRBD1 or TRBD2 (6 bases each). The CDR3 has 11 amino acids. Per germline, CDR1 SQVTM and CDR2 ANQGSEA. V was trimmed by 3 bases and J by 6 bases, leaving 8 bases between them. Here the CDR3 reads CSVDGGQTQYF. As DNA, the CDR3 is TGCAGCGTTGATGGGGGGCAGACCCAGTACTTC.

The chain uses TRBV19 and TRBJ1-5, with D perhaps TRBD1 (6 bases). The CDR3 runs 15 residues. The germline V and J ends were trimmed by 7 bases and 4 bases, with 17 bases remaining between them. Germline CDR1 reads LNHDA; CDR2 reads SQIVND (reference sequence). For the CDR3, the DNA is TGTGCCAGTACTAGTTTAACTACAGGGAATCAGCCCCAGCATTTT. Protein product: CASTSLTTGNQPQHF.

J is TRBJ2-5 and V is TRBV2, with D perhaps matching TRBD1 (6 bases). V shed 10 bases and J shed 9 bases, with 18 bases lying between them. The CDR3 length is 12 residues. The germline V gene has CDR1 SNHLY and CDR2 FYNNEI. In DNA form, the CDR3 reads TGTGCCAACGGAGAGAGGGGGACGCCCCAGTACTTC. Encoded protein: CANGERGTPQYF.